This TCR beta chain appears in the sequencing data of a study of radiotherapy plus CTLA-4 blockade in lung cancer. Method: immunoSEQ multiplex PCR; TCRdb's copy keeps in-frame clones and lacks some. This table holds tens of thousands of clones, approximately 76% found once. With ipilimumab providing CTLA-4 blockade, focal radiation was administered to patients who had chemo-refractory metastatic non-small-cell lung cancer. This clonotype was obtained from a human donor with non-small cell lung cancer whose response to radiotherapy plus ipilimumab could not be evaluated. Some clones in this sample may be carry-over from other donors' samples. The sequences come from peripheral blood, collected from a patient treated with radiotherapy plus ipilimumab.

The chain's CDR3 is CASSSGGDTEAFF. In DNA form, the CDR3 reads TGTGCCAGCAGTTCAGGGGGCGACACTGAAGCTTTCTTT. This rearrangement joins TRBV11-3 to TRBJ1-1, with TRBD1 matching 8 bases. Germline values: CDR1 SGHNT, CDR2 YENEEA. With V trimmed by 6 bases and J by 3 bases, 3 bases remained unmatched. The CDR3 spans 13 residues. The variable domain in full, completed from reference TRBV11-3 and TRBJ1-1, reads EAGVVQSPRYKIIEKKQPVAFWCNPISGHNTLYWYLQNLGQGPELLIRYENEEAVDDSQLPKDRFSAERLKGVDSTLKIQPAELGDSAVYLCASSSGGDTEAFFGQGTRLTVV.